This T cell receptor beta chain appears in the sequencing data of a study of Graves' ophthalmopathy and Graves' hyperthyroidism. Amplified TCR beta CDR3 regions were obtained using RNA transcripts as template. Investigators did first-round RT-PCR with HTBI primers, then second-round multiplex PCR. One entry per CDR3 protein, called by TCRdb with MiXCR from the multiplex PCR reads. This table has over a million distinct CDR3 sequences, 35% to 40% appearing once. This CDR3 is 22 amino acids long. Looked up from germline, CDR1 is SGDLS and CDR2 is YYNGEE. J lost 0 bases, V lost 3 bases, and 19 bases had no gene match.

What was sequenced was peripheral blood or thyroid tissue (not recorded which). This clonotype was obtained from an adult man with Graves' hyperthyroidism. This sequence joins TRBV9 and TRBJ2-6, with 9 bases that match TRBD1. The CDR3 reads CASSEYRGQGRDAYSGANVLTF. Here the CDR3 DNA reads TGTGCCAGCAGCGAATATAGGGGACAGGGTAGGGATGCCTACTCTGGGGCCAACGTCCTGACTTTC.